A selection of T cell receptor beta chains follows, all from one sample in a study of PD-1 blockade in classical Hodgkin lymphoma. Generated by immunoSEQ multiplex PCR, the TCRdb table keeps only in-frame clones and is missing some. The data hold 25,000 to 35,000 clones, with approximately 87% observed a single time. The specimen comprised peripheral blood mononuclear cells (PBMCs), sampled before the second cycle of nivolumab. The receptors here all came from a human donor with classical Hodgkin lymphoma. Both conserved end residues are part of each CDR3. Each record gives: CDR3 protein, CDR3 DNA, D gene, J gene, clone size, V gene. A D gene is named only where the DNA matches it firmly. Clone size appears in some rows only: once, few, many, or a class for an expanded clone.

CASSLSGGRTGELFF TGTGCCAGCAGCCTTAGCGGGGGCCGCACCGGGGAGCTGTTTTTT TRBD2 TRBJ2-2 - TRBV7-2
CASSQEWGYTGELFF TGCGCCAGCAGCCAAGAATGGGGTTACACCGGGGAGCTGTTTTTT - TRBJ2-2 - TRBV4-3
CASSLAIGGETQYF TGTGCCAGCAGCTTGGCAATCGGCGGAGAGACCCAGTACTTC - TRBJ2-5 - TRBV5-4
CASSEFAAGATGELFF TGTGCCAGCAGTGAATTTGCGGCAGGCGCCACCGGGGAGCTGTTTTTT - TRBJ2-2 once TRBV2
CASSLAGRTGELFF TGTGCCAGTAGTTTAGCGGGACGGACCGGGGAGCTGTTTTTT TRBD2 TRBJ2-2 - TRBV19
CASSRDRAETQYF TGTGCCAGCAGCCGGGACAGGGCAGAGACCCAGTACTTC TRBD1 TRBJ2-5 - TRBV9
CASSPDRNYGYTF TGTGCCAGTAGCCCGGACAGAAATTATGGCTACACCTTC - TRBJ1-2 few TRBV19
CASSTGGLGETQYF TGCGCCAGCAGCACAGGGGGTCTAGGTGAGACCCAGTACTTC TRBD1 TRBJ2-5 once TRBV5-1
CASTVDRGSGELFF TGTGCCAGCACCGTCGACAGGGGCTCCGGGGAGCTGTTTTTT TRBD1 TRBJ2-2 - TRBV9
CASSVADTGNGELFF TGTGCCAGCAGCGTCGCCGACACGGGCAACGGGGAGCTGTTTTTT - TRBJ2-2 - TRBV7-2
CATSRDRGSGRLYEQYF TGTGCCACCAGCAGAGATCGGGGTAGCGGGAGATTATACGAGCAGTACTTC TRBD2 TRBJ2-7 - TRBV15
CASSLTGHHNSYNEQFF TGTGCCAGCAGCCTGACGGGACACCATAACTCCTACAATGAGCAGTTCTTC - TRBJ2-1 - TRBV27
CASSSVGGNTEAFF TGTGCCAGCAGCTCGGTGGGGGGTAACACTGAAGCTTTCTTT - TRBJ1-1 - TRBV11-2
CSVAGGLNTEAFF TGCAGCGTGGCAGGGGGTTTGAACACTGAAGCTTTCTTT TRBD1 TRBJ1-1 - TRBV29-1
CASSIGGFTYEQYF TGTGCCAGCAGTATTGGGGGTTTCACCTACGAGCAGTACTTC - TRBJ2-7 - TRBV25-1
CASSLWMRTGELFF TGTGCCAGCAGTTTGTGGATGAGGACCGGGGAGCTGTTTTTT - TRBJ2-2 - TRBV27
CASTYGTSRAQETQYF TGTGCCAGCACCTACGGGACTAGCAGGGCCCAAGAGACCCAGTACTTC TRBD2 TRBJ2-5 - TRBV6-6
CASSQRTGDGANVLTF TGCGCCAGCAGCCAACGGACAGGGGACGGGGCCAACGTCCTGACTTTC TRBD1 TRBJ2-6 - TRBV4-3
CASSEFPEEFF TGTGCCAGCAGTGAATTCCCCGAGGAGTTCTTC - TRBJ2-1 - TRBV2
CASSFSGMGNTGELFF TGTGCCAGCAGCTTTTCAGGGATGGGGAACACCGGGGAGCTGTTTTTT - TRBJ2-2 - TRBV11-3
CASSLTTGLTEAFF TGTGCCAGCAGCTTGACTACAGGGTTGACTGAAGCTTTCTTT - TRBJ1-1 few TRBV11-3
CASSVGDRASPLHF TGTGCCAGCAGCGTAGGGGACAGGGCCTCACCCCTCCACTTT TRBD1 TRBJ1-6 - TRBV9
CASSGTGTGYYEQYF TGTGCCAGCAGCGGGACCGGGACAGGGTACTACGAGCAGTACTTC TRBD1 TRBJ2-7 - TRBV11-2
CASSLAGSATGELFF TGTGCCAGCAGCTTGGCAGGGAGTGCCACCGGGGAGCTGTTTTTT - TRBJ2-2 medium-sized TRBV5-4
CASSLRTGDITDTQYF TGCGCCAGCAGCTTGCGGACAGGAGATATCACAGATACGCAGTATTTT TRBD1 TRBJ2-3 few TRBV4-1
CSVEGRLNTEAFF TGCAGCGTTGAAGGACGGCTGAACACTGAAGCTTTCTTT - TRBJ1-1 - TRBV29-1
CATSTRKGNTGELFF TGTGCCACCAGCACAAGGAAGGGTAACACCGGGGAGCTGTTTTTT - TRBJ2-2 - TRBV15
CASSFGHLGTDTQYF TGTGCCAGCAGCTTCGGACACTTAGGCACAGATACGCAGTATTTT - TRBJ2-3 - TRBV7-2
CASSIGSGGFETQYF TGTGCCAGTAGTATCGGTAGCGGGGGGTTCGAGACCCAGTACTTC TRBD2 TRBJ2-5 - TRBV19
CASRLAGAALNEQFF TGTGCCAGCAGGCTAGCGGGAGCCGCGTTGAATGAGCAGTTCTTC TRBD2 TRBJ2-1 - TRBV6-5
CASSSGGNIQYF TGTGCCAGCAGCTCAGGGGGAAACATTCAGTACTTC TRBD1 TRBJ2-4 - TRBV7-3
CASSQDRDRLRPDTQYF TGTGCCAGCAGCCAAGATAGGGACAGGCTCCGACCAGATACGCAGTATTTT TRBD1 TRBJ2-3 - TRBV4-2
CASSVSTLNTEAFF TGTGCCAGCAGCGTATCGACACTGAACACTGAAGCTTTCTTT - TRBJ1-1 - TRBV9
CASSFPGTSSYEQYF TGTGCCAGCAGTTTCCCAGGAACCAGCTCCTACGAGCAGTACTTC - TRBJ2-7 few TRBV28
CASTPSGLLLANYGYTF TGTGCCAGCACCCCGAGCGGACTCCTCCTAGCTAACTATGGCTACACCTTC - TRBJ1-2 few TRBV28
CASSGGTEQETQYF TGTGCCAGCAGCGGAGGGACGGAACAAGAGACCCAGTACTTC - TRBJ2-5 - TRBV11-3
CASSSPGTLYEQYF TGTGCCAGCAGCTCCCCAGGGACACTCTACGAGCAGTACTTC - TRBJ2-7 - TRBV7-9